This T cell receptor beta chain was recorded in a study of cytomegalovirus exposure and HLA in healthy donors. The PCR contained 60 Vbeta and 13 Jbeta primers. This table comes from immunoSEQ multiplex PCR, and its TCRdb copy is limited to in-frame clones, with some not included. This sample carries 150,000 or so clones, 65% to 85% of them seen once, and the ten largest clones take over 5%. The study's findings and limits: Differences between HLA loci emerged in a later analysis of TCR association rates, with DRB1 most and HLA-C fewest. TCR sequences were mostly rare, though some public TCRs occurred in many donors.

About this clone: No antigen is known for it.

V gave up 3 bases and J gave up 7 bases; unmatched junction bases: 13. This CDR3 has 18 amino acids. Germline values: CDR1 SGDLS, CDR2 YYNGEE. Material: PBMCs. The receptor's source is a woman between 40 and 50 years old in good health and CMV-seropositive. This rearrangement joins TRBV9 to TRBJ2-1; 13 positions match TRBD2. CDR3 DNA: TGTGCCAGCAGCGCGAAACTAGCGGGAGGGCCAAGAAGGAATGAGCAGTTCTTC. It yields the protein CASSAKLAGGPRRNEQFF.